The clone carrying this T cell receptor (beta chain) has a single count. Its target is unknown. This entry comes from a study of response to subunit inactivated influenza vaccine. From the RT-PCR reads, TCRdb called clonotypes with MiXCR, one entry per CDR3 protein. Of over 650,000 distinct CDR3 sequences in the sample, under 20% are singletons; the top ten hold approximately 11%. Study-wide points: Authors suggested each seasonal influenza vaccination recruits few new T cells.

With 4 bases removed from V and 4 bases from J, the gap between germline ends came to 16 bases. CDR3 length: 15 amino acids. The germline CDR1 and CDR2 sequences are DFQATT and SNEGSKA (reference sequence). The sequencing here drew on PBMCs from blood, taken around 5 days after vaccination. The receptor's source is a man aged 45-65 years who received an inactivated influenza vaccine. The rearrangement joins TRBV20-1 to TRBJ2-2; no definite D call. CDR3 DNA sequence: TGCAGTGCTATACCTAACTCCCGGGTCACCGGGGAGCTGTTTTTT. Translated, it gives CSAIPNSRVTGELFF.